What follows are 32 T cell receptor beta chains derived from one specimen sequenced in a study of blood T cell repertoires in COVID-19. Measured with immunoSEQ multiplex PCR; TCRdb has only the in-frame clones, and not every one. This repertoire shows 55,000 to 70,000 clones, around 90% found once; its top ten account for more than 20%. Specimen: peripheral blood. These receptors were taken from a woman of 80 years or more with COVID-19, enrolled during active disease.

The V and J genes are TRBV5-1 and TRBJ2-3; 7 bases are a match to TRBD1. Germline lookup yields CDR1 SGHRS and CDR2 YFSETQ. Germline trimming cut 4 bases from V and 4 bases from J; bases unmatched to any gene: 15. The CDR3 has 17 amino acids. The CDR3 here is CASSKPATGALADTQYF. Written as DNA, the CDR3 is TGCGCCAGCAGCAAACCCGCAACAGGGGCTCTGGCAGATACGCAGTATTTT.

V is TRBV12-3 or TRBV12-4 and J is TRBJ1-2; D might be TRBD1 (6 bases). The CDR3 spans 12 residues. Trimming cost V 5 bases and J 3 bases, with 7 bases left between them. The CDR3: CASSTGYYGYTF. The CDR3 region has the DNA TGTGCCAGCAGTACAGGGTACTATGGCTACACCTTC.

The chain is built from TRBV5-4 and TRBJ2-3, with 11 bases that match TRBD2. The CDR3 totals 15 residues. V lost 4 bases to trimming and J lost 4 bases; unmatched junction nucleotides: 5. Germline CDR1 SGHNT, CDR2 YYREEE (reference sequence). The CDR3 here is CASSHSGGAPDTQYF. CDR3 in DNA: TGTGCCAGCAGCCATAGCGGGGGGGCCCCAGATACGCAGTATTTT.

The V gene is TRBV30, the J gene TRBJ1-1; maybe TRBD1 (5 bases). CDR1 GTSNPN and CDR2 SVGIG come from the germline V gene (reference sequence). This CDR3 contains 14 residues. V was trimmed by 2 bases and J by 2 bases, leaving 12 bases between them. The DNA for the CDR3 is TGTGCCTGGAGTCTGGGGGGAGGAAACACTGAAGCTTTCTTT. The encoded protein is CAWSLGGGNTEAFF.

This rearrangement joins TRBV6-1 to TRBJ1-2; D possibly corresponds to TRBD1 (5 bases). The germline CDR1 and CDR2 sequences are MNHNS and SASEGT. V was cut by 2 bases and J by 4 bases, with 11 bases left in between. The CDR3 consists of 14 residues. CDR3 sequence: CASSEQGLPYGYTF. CDR3 DNA sequence: TGTGCCAGCAGTGAACAGGGTCTACCCTATGGCTACACCTTC.

The rearrangement joins TRBV19 to TRBJ2-7, with 9 bases identical to TRBD1. This CDR3 has 17 amino acids. Per germline, CDR1 LNHDA and CDR2 SQIVND (reference sequence). V shed 8 bases, J shed 5 bases, and the junction held 19 bases outside the gene matches. The CDR3 coding sequence is TGTGCCAGTGGACACTATCCTACGGGACAGGGAGTAAACGAGCAGTACTTC. Its protein is CASGHYPTGQGVNEQYF. The full variable domain, completed using reference TRBV19 and TRBJ2-7, is DGGITQSPKYLFRKEGQNVTLSCEQNLNHDAMYWYRQDPGQGLRLIYYSQIVNDFQKGDIAEGYSVSREKKESFPLTVTSAQKNPTAFYLCASGHYPTGQGVNEQYFGPGTRLTVT.

V gene TRBV6-6 combines with J gene TRBJ2-7; 10 nucleotides match TRBD1. The CDR3 contains 15 residues. The germline V gene encodes CDR1 MNHNY and CDR2 SVGAGI (reference sequence). V was pared by 4 bases and J by 7 bases, with 10 bases of the junction left unmatched. The CDR3 DNA sequence: TGTGCCAGCAGTTCCGGGACAGGGGTCCTATTGGAGCAGTACTTC. Amino acid sequence: CASSSGTGVLLEQYF.

The chain carries TRBV6-1 and TRBJ1-1, with TRBD1 as a possible D gene (6 bases). V lost 3 bases to trimming and J lost 2 bases, with 13 bases between them. Germline V lookup: CDR1 MNHNS, CDR2 SASEGT. The CDR3 extends over 15 amino acids. CDR3: CASSDQNRANTEAFF. CDR3 nucleotide sequence: TGTGCCAGCAGTGACCAAAACAGGGCAAACACTGAAGCTTTCTTT.

The rearrangement links TRBV5-8 to TRBJ1-4; the D gene is possibly TRBD1 (5 bases). In germline, CDR1 is SGHTS, CDR2 YDEGEE. Trimming took off 4 bases at V and 7 bases at J, with 20 bases between the two ends. This CDR3 comprises 16 residues. The CDR3 sequence: CASSLFGGAATEKLFF. For the CDR3, the DNA is TGTGCCAGCAGCCTTTTTGGAGGGGCAGCCACTGAAAAACTGTTTTTT. The full variable domain, its missing parts supplied by reference TRBV5-8 and TRBJ1-4, is EAGVTQSPTHLIKTRGQQATLRCSPISGHTSVYWYQQALGLGLQFLLWYDEGEERNRGNFPPRFSGRQFPNYSSELNVNALELEDSALYLCASSLFGGAATEKLFFGSGTQLSVL.

The J gene is TRBJ1-2, the V gene TRBV6-1; TRBD1 matches 7 bases. V lost 0 bases to trimming and J lost 4 bases; unmatched junction nucleotides: 2. The CDR3 is 14 amino acids. CDR1 MNHNS and CDR2 SASEGT come from the germline V gene. The CDR3 sequence: CASSEAGQSYGYTF. The CDR3 DNA sequence: TGTGCCAGCAGTGAAGCGGGACAGTCCTATGGCTACACCTTC.

This chain connects TRBV19 to TRBJ2-3, with 9 nucleotides matching TRBD2. Germline assignment: CDR1 LNHDA and CDR2 SQIVND (reference sequence). This CDR3 spans 15 amino acids. The junction had 9 bases not matched to a gene; V was cut back by 6 bases and J by 5 bases. The CDR3 nucleotides are TGTGCCAGTAGCCAAGCGGGGGGCCGGGGAGATACGCAGTATTTT. Translating gives CASSQAGGRGDTQYF.

J is TRBJ1-6 and V is TRBV2; D ambiguous. The length of the CDR3 is 15 residues. V gave up 7 bases and J gave up 5 bases, with 15 bases separating them. Germline CDR1 and CDR2: SNHLY and FYNNEI. CDR3 sequence (DNA): TGTGCCAGCATTTCAGGACTAACCAATAATTCACCCCTCCACTTT. Translating gives CASISGLTNNSPLHF.

J is TRBJ1-2 and V is TRBV6-5, with 8 bases lining up with TRBD1. The germline V gene has CDR1 MNHEY and CDR2 SVGAGI. This CDR3 comprises 14 residues. The trim removed 7 bases at V and 2 bases at J, leaving 6 bases unmatched. In DNA form, the CDR3 reads TGTGCCAGCACCAGGACAGGGCTCAACTATGGCTACACCTTC. This encodes CASTRTGLNYGYTF.

This chain uses TRBV2 with TRBJ2-3; possibly TRBD2 for D (6 bases). The CDR3 runs 12 residues. Per the germline V gene, CDR1 is SNHLY and CDR2 is FYNNEI. V lost 2 bases and J lost 7, with 7 bases in between. The CDR3 reads CASSERGYTQYF. In nucleotides, the CDR3 is TGTGCCAGCAGTGAACGGGGGTATACGCAGTATTTT.

The rearrangement joins TRBV5-1 to TRBJ1-1, with D perhaps TRBD1 (6 bases). Germline loops: CDR1 SGHRS, CDR2 YFSETQ. The V end lost 0 bases, the J end lost 8 bases, and 14 bases lay between the germline ends. This CDR3 spans 14 amino acids. The CDR3 region is CASSLDSQGREAFF. The CDR3, as DNA: TGCGCCAGCAGCTTGGACTCGCAGGGGCGGGAAGCTTTCTTT. The full variable domain, its missing parts supplied by reference TRBV5-1 and TRBJ1-1, is KAGVTQTPRYLIKTRGQQVTLSCSPISGHRSVSWYQQTPGQGLQFLFEYFSETQRNKGNFPGRFSGRQFSNSRSEMNVSTLELGDSALYLCASSLDSQGREAFFGQGTRLTVV.

V usage is TRBV19 and J usage is TRBJ1-6, with a weak D call TRBD1 (6 bases). The CDR3 spans 18 residues. Germline values: CDR1 LNHDA, CDR2 SQIVND (reference sequence). The ends were cut back, 4 bases at V and 0 bases at J, with 16 bases in the middle. The CDR3 here is CASSTTRTASSYNSPLHF. CDR3 bases: TGTGCCAGTAGTACTACTAGGACAGCGAGCTCCTATAATTCACCCCTCCACTTT. The whole variable domain, remainder taken from reference TRBV19 and TRBJ1-6, is DGGITQSPKYLFRKEGQNVTLSCEQNLNHDAMYWYRQDPGQGLRLIYYSQIVNDFQKGDIAEGYSVSREKKESFPLTVTSAQKNPTAFYLCASSTTRTASSYNSPLHFGNGTRLTVT.

For the CDR3, the DNA is TGTGCCAGCAGCTTAGAAAGACAGGGTAGCAATCAGCCCCAGCATTTT. This encodes CASSLERQGSNQPQHF. The chain recombines TRBV7-8 with TRBJ1-5, with 7 bases fitting TRBD1. The germline V gene has CDR1 SGHVS and CDR2 FQNEAQ. CDR3 size: 16 residues. Trimming cost V 1 base and J 0 bases; bases outside gene matches: 3.

The chain links TRBV15 to TRBJ2-7; a possible D gene is TRBD1 (5 bases). Germline CDR1 LNHNV, CDR2 YYDKDF (reference sequence). The CDR3 consists of 15 residues. V was trimmed by 3 bases and J by 1 base, leaving 13 bases between them. CDR3 sequence (DNA): TGTGCCACCAGCAGTGCCGCTCAGGGATCCTACGAGCAGTACTTC. This translates into CATSSAAQGSYEQYF.

The gene calls are TRBV18 and TRBJ1-4, with TRBD1 matching over 8 bases. The ends lost 3 bases at V and 3 bases at J; junction bases unmatched: 0. The V gene's germline CDR1 is KGHSH and CDR2 LQKENI. The CDR3 spans 14 residues. The CDR3 protein is CASSPDRANEKLFF. Written as DNA, the CDR3 is TGTGCCAGCTCACCGGACAGGGCTAATGAAAAACTGTTTTTT.

This clone was seen only a few times. The chain employs TRBV9 and TRBJ1-4; D unresolved. The CDR3 runs 15 residues. CDR1 is SGDLS, CDR2 YYNGEE, per germline. V lost 4 bases and J lost 0, with 10 bases in between. The chain's CDR3 is CASSPYYTTNEKLFF. DNA for the CDR3: TGTGCCAGCAGCCCATACTATACAACTAATGAAAAACTGTTTTTT.

This chain uses TRBV9 with TRBJ1-1; no clear D gene. Trimming stripped 0 bases from V and 4 bases from J, with 13 bases between. CDR1 and CDR2 (germline): SGDLS, YYNGEE. CDR3 size: 15 residues. CDR3 bases: TGTGCCAGCAGCGTAGGCGAGCGATGGAGCACTGAAGCTTTCTTT. Its protein product is CASSVGERWSTEAFF. Full variable domain (rest looked up from reference TRBV9 and TRBJ1-1): DSGVTQTPKHLITATGQRVTLRCSPRSGDLSVYWYQQSLDQGLQFLIQYYNGEERAKGNILERFSAQQFPDLHSELNLSSLELGDSALYFCASSVGERWSTEAFFGQGTRLTVV.

This chain joins TRBV7-8 and TRBJ1-1, with 7 positions matching TRBD1. V lost 6 bases, J lost 5 bases, and 6 bases stayed unmatched. Per germline, CDR1 SGHVS and CDR2 FQNEAQ. The CDR3 consists of 13 residues. The CDR3 sequence: CASRNRGRTEAFF. The CDR3 nucleotides read TGTGCCAGCAGGAACAGGGGTAGGACTGAAGCTTTCTTT.

The chain links TRBV30 to TRBJ1-1; D unresolved. Per germline, CDR1 GTSNPN and CDR2 SVGIG (reference sequence). The V and J ends lost 3 bases and 1 base respectively, with 6 bases between them. The CDR3 length is 12 residues. CDR3 nucleotide sequence: TGTGCCTGGAGGAGTGGGAACACTGAAGCTTTCTTT. It codes for CAWRSGNTEAFF.

The chain recombines TRBV9 with TRBJ1-2, with no clear D. V lost 4 bases and J 4 bases, leaving 14 bases between the germline ends. Germline CDR1 and CDR2: SGDLS and YYNGEE. The CDR3 length is 14 residues. Here the CDR3 reads CASSQLDSGYGYTF. In DNA, the CDR3 is TGTGCCAGCAGCCAATTAGACTCGGGCTATGGCTACACCTTC.

This clone was observed a few times. The chain uses TRBV7-9 and TRBJ2-1, with 12 bases matching TRBD2. This CDR3 is 18 amino acids long. The junction had 8 bases not matched to a gene; V was cut back by 5 bases and J by 0 bases. CDR1 SEHNR and CDR2 FQNEAQ come from the germline V gene (reference sequence). The CDR3 is CASSPSGLAGSSYNEQFF. Written as DNA, the CDR3 is TGTGCCAGCAGCCCATCCGGACTAGCGGGGAGCTCCTACAATGAGCAGTTCTTC.

The rearrangement joins TRBV7-2 to TRBJ1-3; D is perhaps TRBD1 (5 bases). V lost 5 bases to trimming and J lost 1 base, with 12 bases between them. In germline, CDR1 is SGHTA, CDR2 FQGNSA. This CDR3 comprises 15 residues. CDR3 amino acids: CASSPTPGSGNTIYF. CDR3 DNA: TGTGCCAGCAGCCCAACCCCAGGGTCTGGAAACACCATATATTTT.

The chain combines TRBV12-5 with TRBJ2-2; D unresolved. Per the germline V gene, CDR1 is LGHNT and CDR2 is FRNRAP. The CDR3 consists of 14 residues. V gave up 0 bases and J gave up 3 bases, with 5 bases separating them. CDR3 region: CASGLVQYTGELFF. The DNA for the CDR3 is TGTGCTAGTGGTTTGGTACAGTACACCGGGGAGCTGTTTTTT.

The chain couples TRBV7-8 to TRBJ2-3; no definite D call. Trimming cost V 6 bases and J 3 bases, with 10 bases left between them. Germline lookup yields CDR1 SGHVS and CDR2 FQNEAQ. The CDR3 sequence is 13 residues long. The CDR3 nucleotides are TGTGCCAGCAGACAGAACCCGACAGATACGCAGTATTTT. Amino acid sequence: CASRQNPTDTQYF.

V is TRBV7-9 and J is TRBJ1-1, with D perhaps matching TRBD1 (5 bases). The CDR3 runs 14 residues. Trimming stripped 3 bases from V and 2 bases from J, with 10 bases between. From germline, CDR1 is SEHNR and CDR2 FQNEAQ (reference sequence). The CDR3 nucleotides read TGTGCCAGCAGCTTTGGACAAATTAACACTGAAGCTTTCTTT. Its protein product is CASSFGQINTEAFF.

The V call is TRBV12-3 or TRBV12-4, the J call TRBJ1-1; 7 positions match TRBD1. V dropped 6 bases and J dropped 1; count of bases not matched to a gene: 2. The CDR3 is 13 residues long. The CDR3 loop reads CASRDRANTEAFF. In DNA, the CDR3 is TGTGCCAGCAGAGACAGGGCGAACACTGAAGCTTTCTTT.

This clone has only one observation. The chain joins TRBV6-5 to TRBJ1-3; 10 positions agree with TRBD1. V lost 8 bases to trimming and J lost 4 bases; unmatched junction nucleotides: 5. The germline V gene encodes CDR1 MNHEY and CDR2 SVGAGI. This CDR3 is 14 amino acids long. CDR3 bases: TGTGCCAGCCAGACAGGGGGCGCCGGAAACACCATATATTTT. It encodes CASQTGGAGNTIYF.

The genes are TRBV7-2 and TRBJ1-1; D may be TRBD1 (5 bases). This CDR3 has 13 amino acids. CDR1 SGHTA and CDR2 FQGNSA come from the germline V gene. V was cut by 3 bases and J by 6 bases, with 11 bases left in between. The CDR3 spells CASSLGGSSEAFF. The CDR3, as DNA: TGTGCCAGCAGCTTGGGGGGGTCCTCTGAAGCTTTCTTT.